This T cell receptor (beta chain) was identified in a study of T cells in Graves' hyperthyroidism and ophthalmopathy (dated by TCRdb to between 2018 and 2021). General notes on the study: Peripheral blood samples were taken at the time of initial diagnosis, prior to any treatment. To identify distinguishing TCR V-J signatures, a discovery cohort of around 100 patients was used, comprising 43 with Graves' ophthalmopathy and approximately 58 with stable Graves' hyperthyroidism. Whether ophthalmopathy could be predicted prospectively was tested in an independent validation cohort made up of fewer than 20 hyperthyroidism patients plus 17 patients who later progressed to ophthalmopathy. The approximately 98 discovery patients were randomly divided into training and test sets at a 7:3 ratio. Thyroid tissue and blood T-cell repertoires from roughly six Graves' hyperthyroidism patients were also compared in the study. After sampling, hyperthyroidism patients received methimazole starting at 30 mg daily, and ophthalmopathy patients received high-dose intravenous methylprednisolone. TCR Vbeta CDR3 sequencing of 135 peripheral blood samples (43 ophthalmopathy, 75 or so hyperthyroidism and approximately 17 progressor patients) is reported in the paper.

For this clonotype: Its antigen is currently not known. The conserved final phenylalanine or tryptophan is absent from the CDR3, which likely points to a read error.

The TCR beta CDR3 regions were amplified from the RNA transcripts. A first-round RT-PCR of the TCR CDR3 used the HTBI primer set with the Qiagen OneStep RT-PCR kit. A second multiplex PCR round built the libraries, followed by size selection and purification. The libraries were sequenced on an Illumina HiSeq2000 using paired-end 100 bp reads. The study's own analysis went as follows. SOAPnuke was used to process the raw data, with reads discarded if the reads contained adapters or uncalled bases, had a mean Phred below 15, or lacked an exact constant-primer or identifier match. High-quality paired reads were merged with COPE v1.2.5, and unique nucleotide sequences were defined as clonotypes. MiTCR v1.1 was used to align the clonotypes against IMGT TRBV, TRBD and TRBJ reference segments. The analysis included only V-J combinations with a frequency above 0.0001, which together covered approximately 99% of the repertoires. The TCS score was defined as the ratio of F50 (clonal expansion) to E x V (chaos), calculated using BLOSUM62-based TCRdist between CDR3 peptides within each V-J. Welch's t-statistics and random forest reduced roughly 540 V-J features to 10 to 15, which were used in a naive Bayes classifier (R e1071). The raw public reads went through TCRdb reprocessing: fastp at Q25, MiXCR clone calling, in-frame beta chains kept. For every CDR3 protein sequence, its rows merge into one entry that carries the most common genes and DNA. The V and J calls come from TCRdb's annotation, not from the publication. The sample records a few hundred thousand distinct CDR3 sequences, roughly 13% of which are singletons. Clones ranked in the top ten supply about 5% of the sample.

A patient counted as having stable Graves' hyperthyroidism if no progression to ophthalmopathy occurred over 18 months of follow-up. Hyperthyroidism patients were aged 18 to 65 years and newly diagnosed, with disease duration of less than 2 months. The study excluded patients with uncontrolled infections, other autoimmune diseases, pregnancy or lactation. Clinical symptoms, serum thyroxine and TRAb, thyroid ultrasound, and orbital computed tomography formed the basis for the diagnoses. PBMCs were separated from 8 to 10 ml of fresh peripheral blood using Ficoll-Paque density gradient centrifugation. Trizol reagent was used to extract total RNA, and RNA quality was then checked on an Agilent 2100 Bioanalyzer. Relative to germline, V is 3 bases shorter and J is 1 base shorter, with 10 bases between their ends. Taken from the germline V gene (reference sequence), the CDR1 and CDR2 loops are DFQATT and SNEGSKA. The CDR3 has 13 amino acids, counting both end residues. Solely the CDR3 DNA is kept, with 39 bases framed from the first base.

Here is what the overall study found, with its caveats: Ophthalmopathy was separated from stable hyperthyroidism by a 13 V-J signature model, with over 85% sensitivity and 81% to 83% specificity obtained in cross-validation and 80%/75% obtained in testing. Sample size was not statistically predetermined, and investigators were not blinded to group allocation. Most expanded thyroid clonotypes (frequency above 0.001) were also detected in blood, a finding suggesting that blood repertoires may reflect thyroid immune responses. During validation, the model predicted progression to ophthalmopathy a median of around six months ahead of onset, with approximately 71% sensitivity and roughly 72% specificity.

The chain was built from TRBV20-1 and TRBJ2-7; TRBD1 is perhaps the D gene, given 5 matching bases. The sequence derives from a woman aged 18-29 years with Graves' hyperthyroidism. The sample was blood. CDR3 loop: CSARTQVSYEQYI. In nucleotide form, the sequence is TGCAGTGCTAGGACACAGGTTTCCTACGAGCAGTACATC.